These 20 T cell receptor beta chains share one sample of origin, sequenced in a study of a mutant IDH1 vaccine in newly diagnosed glioma. TCRdb's table, derived via immunoSEQ multiplex PCR, lists solely in-frame clones and lacks some. Here the sample spans about 29,000 clones, approximately 90% being singletons. Antigen specificity for these receptors is unknown. Time point meaning: week 5, during vaccination. In every dose of vaccine, 300 ug of mutant IDH1 20-mer peptide was given alongside topical imiquimod. The input for sequencing was peripheral blood mononuclear cells (PBMCs), taken from a glioma patient whose treatment included an IDH1 peptide vaccine. Receptor source: a woman between 40 and 55 years old with glioma. Some clones in this sample may be carry-over from other donors' samples.

The chain carries TRBV9 and TRBJ1-3; no firm D call. Germline V CDR1 and CDR2: SGDLS, YYNGEE. Trimming shortened V by 3 bases and J by 5 bases, and 0 bases separated the two germline ends. This CDR3 comprises 10 residues. The CDR3 DNA reads as TGTGCCAGCAGCGGAAACACCATATATTTT. The encoded protein is CASSGNTIYF.

The rearrangement links TRBV7-2 to TRBJ1-2; D remains unclear. The germline V gene has CDR1 SGHTA and CDR2 FQGNSA. The CDR3 has 15 amino acids. Trimming stripped 1 base from V and 4 bases from J, with 13 bases between. The CDR3 sequence is CASSLGGTPIYGYTF. The DNA for the CDR3 is TGTGCCAGCAGCTTAGGTGGTACGCCGATCTATGGCTACACCTTC. The variable domain in full, with the rest retrieved from reference TRBV7-2 and TRBJ1-2, is GAGVSQSPSNKVTEKGKDVELRCDPISGHTALYWYRQSLGQGLEFLIYFQGNSAPDKSGLPSDRFSAERTGGSVSTLTIQRTQQEDSAVYLCASSLGGTPIYGYTFGSGTRLTVV.

The chain carries TRBV11-2 and TRBJ2-3; 8 bases are shared with TRBD2. The trim removed 7 bases at V and 4 bases at J, leaving 7 bases unmatched. The CDR3 covers 14 residues. From germline, CDR1 is SGHAT and CDR2 FQNNGV. The CDR3 protein is CASTPSGSSDTQYF. The CDR3 bases are TGTGCCAGCACCCCGAGCGGGAGTTCAGATACGCAGTATTTT.

This chain connects TRBV7-2 to TRBJ1-1; unclear D gene. The CDR3 is 13 amino acids. The germline V gene has CDR1 SGHTA and CDR2 FQGNSA. Deletions cut 2 bases from V and 4 bases from J, with 8 bases between. Here the CDR3 reads CASSLNWGTEAFF. CDR3 sequence (DNA): TGTGCCAGCAGCTTAAATTGGGGCACTGAAGCTTTCTTT.

The DNA for the CDR3 is TGTGCCAGCAGCTTATACCGTCCGGGGGCAGGAAACACCATATATTTT. It translates to CASSLYRPGAGNTIYF. The chain is built from TRBV7-8 and TRBJ1-3; the D gene is possibly TRBD1 (6 bases). The CDR3 loop spans 16 amino acids. Trimming took off 2 bases at V and 4 bases at J, with 15 bases between the two ends. The V gene's germline CDR1 is SGHVS and CDR2 FQNEAQ.

Written as DNA, the CDR3 is TGCGCCAGCAGCCCCCGGGGCGGGGACACTGAAGCTTTCTTT. It encodes CASSPRGGDTEAFF. The chain employs TRBV4-3 and TRBJ1-1; D might be TRBD1 (5 bases). Germline CDR1 reads LGHNA; CDR2 reads YSLEER. V was clipped by 4 bases and J by 3 bases, with 12 bases between them. CDR3 length: 14 residues.

The V and J genes are TRBV28 and TRBJ2-4; D is undetermined. Trimming removed 1 base at V and 0 bases at J, with 10 bases between. The germline gives CDR1 MDHEN, CDR2 SYDVKM. The CDR3 has 16 amino acids. The CDR3 nucleotides are TGTGCCAGCAGTTTATTATCTGAACTAGCCAAAAACATTCAGTACTTC. Translating it yields CASSLLSELAKNIQYF.

V and J are TRBV25-1 and TRBJ2-3; perhaps D is TRBD1 or TRBD2 (7 bases each). Between the trimmed V and J ends, which lost 8 bases and 1 base, there was a span of 25 bases. The CDR3 covers 18 residues. Germline assignment: CDR1 MGHDK and CDR2 SYGVNS. The CDR3 nucleotides are TGTGCCAGCTCCGGGACAGCTATCCCTAGCGGTCGCACAGATACGCAGTATTTT. It translates to CASSGTAIPSGRTDTQYF.

V gene TRBV27 combines with J gene TRBJ1-1, with 8 bases fitting TRBD1. Trimming removed 4 bases from V and 5 bases from J; junction bases left unmatched: 9. The CDR3 runs to 15 residues. The germline V gene has CDR1 MNHEY and CDR2 SMNVEV (reference sequence). The CDR3 region is CASSSRGQGGTEAFF. The CDR3 DNA reads TGTGCCAGCAGTTCCAGAGGACAGGGTGGGACTGAAGCTTTCTTT.

V and J are TRBV11-2 and TRBJ2-3, with no clear D. V was clipped by 0 bases and J by 2 bases, with 6 bases between them. The V gene's germline CDR1 is SGHAT and CDR2 FQNNGV. CDR3 length: 14 amino acids. The CDR3 DNA reads as TGTGCCAGCAGCTTAGAAGGGTTCACAGATACGCAGTATTTT. It yields the protein CASSLEGFTDTQYF.

The chain links TRBV19 to TRBJ1-5; D perhaps matches TRBD1 (6 bases). The germline gives CDR1 LNHDA, CDR2 SQIVND (reference sequence). The CDR3 is made up of 12 amino acids. Trimming took 10 bases from V and 11 from J, leaving 18 bases between them. The CDR3 reads CATSGAGQAQHF. CDR3 nucleotide sequence: TGTGCCACCTCGGGGGCGGGCCAGGCCCAGCATTTT.

The chain carries TRBV28 and TRBJ1-1, with a weak D call TRBD1 (6 bases). The CDR3 length is 19 residues. Per germline, CDR1 MDHEN and CDR2 SYDVKM. The ends were cut back, 8 bases at V and 4 bases at J, with 32 bases in the middle. The CDR3 loop reads CASPPPGPQGRAVGTEAFF. The CDR3, as DNA: TGTGCCAGCCCACCACCGGGACCACAGGGTCGAGCCGTGGGCACTGAAGCTTTCTTT.

The genes are TRBV5-1 and TRBJ1-3; a possible D gene is TRBD1 (5 bases). V gave up 0 bases and J gave up 1 base, with 11 bases separating them. The CDR3 totals 16 residues. Germline V gene data show CDR1 as SGHRS and CDR2 as YFSETQ. CDR3 DNA sequence: TGCGCCAGCAGCTTGGGTCGGGGCCCTTCTGGAAACACCATATATTTT. Amino acid sequence: CASSLGRGPSGNTIYF.

The chain carries TRBV9 and TRBJ1-2; TRBD1 matches 10 bases. V shed 4 bases, J shed 5 bases, and the junction held 2 bases outside the gene matches. This CDR3 comprises 13 residues. CDR1 is SGDLS and CDR2 is YYNGEE in the germline V gene. The CDR3 DNA reads TGTGCCAGCAGCCCGGACAGGGGGTATGGCTACACCTTC. This translates into CASSPDRGYGYTF.

The chain couples TRBV7-9 to TRBJ2-5; 7 bases fit TRBD2. The CDR3 totals 15 residues. Germline V gene data show CDR1 as SEHNR and CDR2 as FQNEAQ (reference sequence). The J segment lost 3 bases and the V segment lost 5 bases, leaving 9 bases of the junction unmatched. The chain's CDR3 is CASSAGSGREETQYF. The CDR3 DNA reads as TGTGCCAGCAGCGCCGGGTCTGGGAGGGAAGAGACCCAGTACTTC.

In nucleotides, the CDR3 is TGCGCCAGCAGCCAACGGGCGGGCGAAGGCACAGATACGCAGTATTTT. It codes for CASSQRAGEGTDTQYF. The chain joins TRBV4-1 to TRBJ2-3; D might be TRBD2 (5 bases). The CDR3 loop spans 16 amino acids. The V and J ends lost 2 bases and 1 base respectively, with 13 bases between them. Looked up from germline, CDR1 is MGHRA and CDR2 is YSYEKL.

The chain has TRBV7-2 and TRBJ1-1, with a weak D call TRBD1 (6 bases). The CDR3 covers 13 residues. Germline lookup yields CDR1 SGHTA and CDR2 FQGNSA. V was trimmed by 0 bases and J by 4 bases, leaving 6 bases between them. The DNA of the CDR3 is TGTGCCAGCAGCTTAGCGGGGGCCACTGAAGCTTTCTTT. Translating it yields CASSLAGATEAFF.

The chain joins TRBV19 to TRBJ1-6; 7 positions match TRBD1. This CDR3 region has 13 residues. Germline lookup yields CDR1 LNHDA and CDR2 SQIVND (reference sequence). The ends lost 8 bases at V and 10 bases at J; junction bases unmatched: 8. The chain's CDR3 is CASGGGTASPLHF. CDR3 nucleotide sequence: TGTGCCAGTGGAGGGGGCACTGCGTCACCCCTCCACTTT.

The chain carries TRBV9 and TRBJ2-1, with TRBD1 identical over 7 bases. With V trimmed by 3 bases and J by 9 bases, 6 bases remained unmatched. This CDR3 has 13 amino acids. CDR1 is SGDLS and CDR2 is YYNGEE in the germline V gene. The CDR3 reads CASSEHRGTEQFF. In DNA, the CDR3 is TGTGCCAGCAGCGAACACAGGGGTACTGAGCAGTTCTTC.

This chain links TRBV27 with TRBJ2-7; 7 bases are a match to TRBD2. This CDR3 is built from 14 residues. V was pared by 5 bases and J by 7 bases, with 11 bases of the junction left unmatched. From germline, CDR1 is MNHEY and CDR2 SMNVEV (reference sequence). DNA for the CDR3: TGTGCCAGCAGTCCAAGGACTAGTTCGGGGGAGCAGTACTTC. Its protein product is CASSPRTSSGEQYF.